This TCR beta chain comes out of a study of T cell repertoires in cytomegalovirus infection. The CDR3 is 15 amino acids. In germline, CDR1 is SGHTA, CDR2 FQGNSA. Trimming removed 3 bases at V and 3 bases at J, with 14 bases between. One entry per CDR3 protein results from TCRdb running MiXCR on the reads. This sample has 310,000 or so distinct CDR3 sequences, with roughly 24% found just once. Ten or more counts support this clonotype. The rearrangement joins TRBV7-2 to TRBJ1-1; D is perhaps TRBD1 (6 bases). Sequenced: PBMCs. The origin of this receptor is a human donor in good health (CMV status not recorded). Some clones in this sample may be carry-over from other donors' samples. The CDR3 nucleotides read TGTGCCAGCAGCTTCCACAGGGTGGGCGACACTGAAGCTTTCTTT. Translation gives CASSFHRVGDTEAFF.